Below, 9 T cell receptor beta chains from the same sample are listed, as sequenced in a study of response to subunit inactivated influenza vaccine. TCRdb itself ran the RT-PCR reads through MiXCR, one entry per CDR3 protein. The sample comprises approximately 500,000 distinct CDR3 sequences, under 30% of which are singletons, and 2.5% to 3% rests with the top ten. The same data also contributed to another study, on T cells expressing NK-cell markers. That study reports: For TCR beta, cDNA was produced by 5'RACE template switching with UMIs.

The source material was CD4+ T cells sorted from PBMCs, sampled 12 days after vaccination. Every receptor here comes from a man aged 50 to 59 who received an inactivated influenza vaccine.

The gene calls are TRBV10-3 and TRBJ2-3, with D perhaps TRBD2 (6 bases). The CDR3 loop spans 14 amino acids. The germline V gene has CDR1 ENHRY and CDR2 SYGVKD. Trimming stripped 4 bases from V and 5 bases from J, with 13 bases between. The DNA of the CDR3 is TGTGCCATCAGTGGACTAGACGTCGTAGATACGCAGTATTTT. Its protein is CAISGLDVVDTQYF.

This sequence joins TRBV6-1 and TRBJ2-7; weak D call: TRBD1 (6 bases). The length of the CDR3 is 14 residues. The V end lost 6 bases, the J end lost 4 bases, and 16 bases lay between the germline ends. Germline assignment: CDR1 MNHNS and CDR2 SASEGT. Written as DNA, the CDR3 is TGTGCCAGCAGGGAGGACAGTTCGATTTACGAGCAGTACTTC. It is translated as CASREDSSIYEQYF.

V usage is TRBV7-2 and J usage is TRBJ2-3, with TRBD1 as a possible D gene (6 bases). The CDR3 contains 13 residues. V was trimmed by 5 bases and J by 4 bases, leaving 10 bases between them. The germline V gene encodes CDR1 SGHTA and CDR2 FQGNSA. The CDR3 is CASSPTGSDTQYF. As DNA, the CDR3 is TGTGCCAGCAGCCCTACAGGGTCAGATACGCAGTATTTT.

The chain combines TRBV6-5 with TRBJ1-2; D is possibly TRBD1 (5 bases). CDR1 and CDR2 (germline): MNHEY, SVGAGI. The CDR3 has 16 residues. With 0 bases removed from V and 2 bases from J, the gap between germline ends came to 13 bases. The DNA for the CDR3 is TGTGCCAGCAGTTACTCTAGAAGGGGACGGAACTATGGCTACACCTTC. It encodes CASSYSRRGRNYGYTF.

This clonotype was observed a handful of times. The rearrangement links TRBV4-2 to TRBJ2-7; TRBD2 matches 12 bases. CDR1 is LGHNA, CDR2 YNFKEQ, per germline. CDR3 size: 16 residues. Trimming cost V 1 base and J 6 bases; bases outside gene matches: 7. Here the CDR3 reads CASSQASSGRAGEQYF. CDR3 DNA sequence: TGTGCCAGCAGCCAAGCCTCTAGCGGGAGGGCCGGCGAGCAGTACTTC.

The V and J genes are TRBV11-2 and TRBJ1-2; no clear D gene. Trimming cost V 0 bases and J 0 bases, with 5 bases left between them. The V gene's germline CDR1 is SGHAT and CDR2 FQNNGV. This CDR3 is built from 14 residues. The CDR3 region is CASSLDRSNYGYTF. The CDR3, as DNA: TGTGCCAGCAGCTTAGACCGTTCTAACTATGGCTACACCTTC.

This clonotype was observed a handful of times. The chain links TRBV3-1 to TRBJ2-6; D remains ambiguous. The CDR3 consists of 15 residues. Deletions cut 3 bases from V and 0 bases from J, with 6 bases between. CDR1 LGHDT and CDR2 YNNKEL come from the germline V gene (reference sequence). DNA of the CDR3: TGTGCCAGCAGCCAGGACGCCTCTGGGGCCAACGTCCTGACTTTC. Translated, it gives CASSQDASGANVLTF.

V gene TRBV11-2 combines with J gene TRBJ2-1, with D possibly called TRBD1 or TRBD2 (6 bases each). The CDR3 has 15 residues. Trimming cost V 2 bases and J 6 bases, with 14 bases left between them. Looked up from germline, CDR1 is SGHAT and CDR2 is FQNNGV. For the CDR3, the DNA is TGTGCCAGCAGCTTAAACGGGGGCGAACTCAATGAGCAGTTCTTC. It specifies CASSLNGGELNEQFF.

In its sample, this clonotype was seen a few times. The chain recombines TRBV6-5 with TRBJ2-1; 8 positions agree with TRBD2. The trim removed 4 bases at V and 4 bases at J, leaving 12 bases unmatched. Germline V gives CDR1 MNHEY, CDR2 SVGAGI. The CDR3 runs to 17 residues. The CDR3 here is CASSFIEGLAKYNEQFF. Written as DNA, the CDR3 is TGTGCCAGCAGTTTTATCGAAGGACTAGCCAAATACAATGAGCAGTTCTTC.